Each of the 2 T cell receptor beta chains below was sequenced from the same sample in a study of blood T cell repertoires in COVID-19. Assay: immunoSEQ multiplex PCR; the TCRdb copy retains only in-frame clones and omits some. The top ten hold 4% to 4.5% of the sample, which has over 350,000 clones, around 89% seen once. Sequenced: peripheral blood. The origin of the receptors is a woman aged 25 to 39 with acute or convalescent COVID-19.

The chain is built from TRBV9 and TRBJ2-1; 10 bases match TRBD2. Germline lookup yields CDR1 SGDLS and CDR2 YYNGEE. V dropped 4 bases and J dropped 3; count of bases not matched to a gene: 4. The CDR3 is 15 amino acids. CDR3 coding DNA: TGTGCCAGCAGCCCTAGGACTAGCGGCTACAATGAGCAGTTCTTC. Translation gives CASSPRTSGYNEQFF.

The chain recombines TRBV24-1 with TRBJ2-2; D not resolved. Trimming took 4 bases from V and 6 from J, leaving 11 bases between them. The CDR3 spans 14 residues. Germline loops: CDR1 KGHDR, CDR2 SFDVKD. The CDR3 here is CATSDTLGPGELFF. The CDR3 DNA reads as TGTGCCACCAGTGACACCCTAGGCCCCGGGGAGCTGTTTTTT.